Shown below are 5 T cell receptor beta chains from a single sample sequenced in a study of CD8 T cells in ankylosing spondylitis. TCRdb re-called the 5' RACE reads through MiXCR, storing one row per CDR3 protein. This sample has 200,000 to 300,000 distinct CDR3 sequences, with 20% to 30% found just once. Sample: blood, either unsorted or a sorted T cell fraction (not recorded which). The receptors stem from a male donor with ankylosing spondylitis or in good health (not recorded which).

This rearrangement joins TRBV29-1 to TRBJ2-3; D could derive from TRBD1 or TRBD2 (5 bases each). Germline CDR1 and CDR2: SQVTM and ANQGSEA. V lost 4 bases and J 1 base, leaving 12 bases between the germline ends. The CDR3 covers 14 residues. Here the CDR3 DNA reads TGCAGCGTTGTCCCGAGGGGCCGCACAGATACGCAGTATTTT. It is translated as CSVVPRGRTDTQYF.

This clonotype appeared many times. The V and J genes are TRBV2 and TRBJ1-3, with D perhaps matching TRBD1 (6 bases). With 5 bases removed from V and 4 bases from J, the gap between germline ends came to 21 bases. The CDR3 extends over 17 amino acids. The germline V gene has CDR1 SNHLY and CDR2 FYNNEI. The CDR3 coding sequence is TGTGCCAGCAGTCTGAGGGCAGGGGAGGACTCCGGAAACACCATATATTTT. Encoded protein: CASSLRAGEDSGNTIYF.

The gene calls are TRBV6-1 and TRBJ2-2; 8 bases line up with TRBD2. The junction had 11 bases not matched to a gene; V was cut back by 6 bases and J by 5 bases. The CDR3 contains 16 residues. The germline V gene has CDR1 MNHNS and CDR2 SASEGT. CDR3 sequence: CASRETSALLTGELFF. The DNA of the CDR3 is TGTGCCAGCAGGGAGACTAGCGCTCTTCTTACCGGGGAGCTGTTTTTT.

CDR3: CSARSEAGPPHNEQFF. CDR3 nucleotide sequence: TGCAGTGCTAGGTCCGAAGCGGGCCCTCCCCACAATGAGCAGTTCTTC. This rearrangement joins TRBV20-1 to TRBJ2-1, with D possibly matching TRBD2 (6 bases). The CDR3 is 16 residues long. V dropped 3 bases and J dropped 5 bases, with 20 bases sitting between them. The V gene's germline CDR1 is DFQATT and CDR2 SNEGSKA (reference sequence).

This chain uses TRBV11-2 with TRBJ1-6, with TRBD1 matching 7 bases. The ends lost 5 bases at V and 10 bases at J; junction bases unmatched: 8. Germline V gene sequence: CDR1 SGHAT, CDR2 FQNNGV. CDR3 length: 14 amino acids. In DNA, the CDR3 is TGTGCCAGCAGCCAGGGGGGTAATCGGTCACCCCTCCACTTT. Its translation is CASSQGGNRSPLHF.